These 23 T cell receptor beta chains share one sample of origin, sequenced in a study of radiation and T cells in renal cell carcinoma (dated by TCRdb to 2018 to 2021). In the paper's terms, the time point label means: baseline pretreatment blood. What the treatment or condition label conveys for this sample: 15 Gy SBRT to primary tumor, nephrectomy 4 weeks later. Library preparation used the immunoSEQ multiplex PCR assay. TCRdb took over this immuneACCESS table, retaining in-frame rearrangements with V and J assigned. Such tables are incomplete; in checked studies, under half of the missing clones stem from an unresolved V gene, and the remainder is unexplained. This sample holds 100,000 to 150,000 clones; about four fifths were observed only once. The ten most abundant clones make up approximately 3% of the sample. Sequences were derived from blood, sampled from a patient whose treatment included radiotherapy and nephrectomy. These TCRs come from a woman aged 55-70 years with renal cell carcinoma.

V and J are TRBV7-3 and TRBJ1-3; D gene uncertain. Between the trimmed V and J ends, which lost 3 bases and 2 bases, there was a span of 2 bases. This CDR3 is 12 amino acids long. The V gene's germline CDR1 is SGHTA and CDR2 FQGTGA. The chain's CDR3 is CASSFAGNTIYF. The CDR3 DNA follows: TGTGCCAGCAGCTTTGCTGGAAACACCATATATTTT.

This clone was counted a few times. V is TRBV5-1 and J is TRBJ1-4; D is uncertain. Germline V gene sequence: CDR1 SGHRS, CDR2 YFSETQ. The CDR3 consists of 13 residues. Trimming left V 5 bases short and J 2 bases short, with 7 bases between. CDR3 amino acids: CASRWRTNEKLFF. The DNA for the CDR3 is TGCGCCAGCAGATGGAGGACTAATGAAAAACTGTTTTTT.

The chain employs TRBV7-2 and TRBJ2-7; D gene unclear. Germline CDR1 is SGHTA and CDR2 is FQGNSA. There are 12 residues in the CDR3. V was clipped by 5 bases and J by 5 bases, with 10 bases between them. CDR3 loop: CASSPLSDEQYF. CDR3 DNA sequence: TGTGCCAGCAGCCCCCTGTCGGACGAGCAGTACTTC.

The genes are TRBV30 and TRBJ1-2; no reliable D call. Trimming took 3 bases from V and 1 from J, leaving 18 bases between them. Germline assignment: CDR1 GTSNPN and CDR2 SVGIG (reference sequence). This CDR3 is built from 16 residues. The CDR3: CAWSPRRVADNYGYTF. For the CDR3, the DNA is TGTGCCTGGAGCCCGAGGCGCGTCGCCGATAACTATGGCTACACCTTC.

The chain recombines TRBV5-6 with TRBJ2-3, with D perhaps TRBD2 (5 bases). CDR3 length equals 13 residues. V lost 4 bases and J 2 bases, leaving 8 bases between the germline ends. CDR1 is SGHDT, CDR2 YYEEEE, per germline. CDR3 nucleotides: TGTGCCAGCAGCCGGGGTATCACAGATACGCAGTATTTT. Its protein is CASSRGITDTQYF.

This clone has just a few counts. The sample holds other DNA sequences that translate to the same CDR3. V gene TRBV7-2 combines with J gene TRBJ2-7; D is undetermined. V lost 5 bases, J lost 3 bases, and 5 bases lay in between. There are 11 residues in the CDR3. Germline-derived CDR1 and CDR2 are SGHTA and FQGNSA. The DNA of the CDR3 is TGTGCCAGCAGCCTTAACTACGAGCAGTACTTC. Protein product: CASSLNYEQYF.

The rearrangement uses TRBV5-4 and TRBJ1-1; no definite D call. Germline V lookup: CDR1 SGHNT, CDR2 YYREEE (reference sequence). The ends were cut back, 2 bases at V and 2 bases at J, with 7 bases in the middle. This CDR3 is 13 amino acids long. The CDR3: CASSFPPNTEAFF. The DNA for the CDR3 is TGTGCCAGCAGCTTTCCCCCTAACACTGAAGCTTTCTTT.

The chain recombines TRBV28 with TRBJ1-1; no firm D call. The ends were cut back, 2 bases at V and 8 bases at J, with 24 bases in the middle. This CDR3 region has 17 residues. Germline CDR1 MDHEN, CDR2 SYDVKM. The CDR3 reads CASSLLGPVGQLSEAFF. The CDR3 DNA sequence: TGTGCCAGCAGTTTACTGGGTCCTGTTGGGCAGTTGTCGGAAGCTTTCTTT. The full variable domain, with the rest looked up from reference TRBV28 and TRBJ1-1, is DVKVTQSSRYLVKRTGEKVFLECVQDMDHENMFWYRQDPGLGLRLIYFSYDVKMKEKGDIPEGYSVSREKKERFSLILESASTNQTSMYLCASSLLGPVGQLSEAFFGQGTRLTVV.

The CDR3 protein is CASSPYPTGDYGYTF. The CDR3 DNA is TGTGCCAGCAGTCCCTATCCGACAGGGGATTATGGCTACACCTTC. The chain uses TRBV6-1 and TRBJ1-2; TRBD1 matches at 8 bases. This CDR3 has 15 residues. V trimming: 5 bases; J trimming: 5 bases; junction bases outside the gene matches: 10. Looked up from germline, CDR1 is MNHNS and CDR2 is SASEGT.

This sequence joins TRBV29-1 and TRBJ2-1; possible D gene TRBD1, 7 bases. Trimming took 2 bases from V and 8 from J, leaving 19 bases between them. Per germline, CDR1 SQVTM and CDR2 ANQGSEA. The CDR3 sequence is 15 residues long. The CDR3 is CSVETRGDGMDEQFF. The CDR3 region has the DNA TGCAGCGTTGAAACCAGGGGGGACGGAATGGATGAGCAGTTCTTC.

The chain carries TRBV28 and TRBJ2-7; D is undetermined. Trimming took off 5 bases at V and 4 bases at J, with 6 bases between the two ends. Germline CDR1 MDHEN, CDR2 SYDVKM. The CDR3 contains 11 residues. In nucleotides, the CDR3 is TGTGCCAGCAGTCCCCGATACGAGCAGTACTTC. The encoded protein is CASSPRYEQYF. Complete variable domain (other parts from reference TRBV28 and TRBJ2-7): DVKVTQSSRYLVKRTGEKVFLECVQDMDHENMFWYRQDPGLGLRLIYFSYDVKMKEKGDIPEGYSVSREKKERFSLILESASTNQTSMYLCASSPRYEQYFGPGTRLTVT.

The chain links TRBV30 to TRBJ1-4; 10 bases are shared with TRBD1. This CDR3 has 14 residues. The trim removed 5 bases at V and 3 bases at J, leaving 3 bases unmatched. Germline V gene data show CDR1 as GTSNPN and CDR2 as SVGIG (reference sequence). CDR3 nucleotides: TGTGCCTGGGACAGGGGGCCTCCTAATGAAAAACTGTTTTTT. It codes for CAWDRGPPNEKLFF.

The J gene is TRBJ1-6, the V gene TRBV10-3, with D possibly matching TRBD1 (5 bases). V lost 10 bases to trimming and J lost 0 bases, with 10 bases between them. Per the germline V gene, CDR1 is ENHRY and CDR2 is SYGVKD. This CDR3 region has 14 residues. The CDR3: CATLDSSYNSPLHF. CDR3 nucleotides: TGTGCCACCCTTGACAGCTCCTATAATTCACCCCTCCACTTT.

The rearrangement links TRBV11-2 to TRBJ2-1, with D uncertain. Germline values: CDR1 SGHAT, CDR2 FQNNGV. There are 14 residues in the CDR3. V dropped 5 bases and J dropped 4 bases, with 12 bases sitting between them. CDR3 sequence reads: CASSAVSRYNEQFF. In nucleotides, the CDR3 is TGTGCCAGCAGCGCTGTTAGTAGATACAATGAGCAGTTCTTC.

The CDR3 nucleotides read TGCGCCAGCAGCCAAGCGGACGGGACTAGCGGGAGTGTGCAGTACTTC. Amino acid sequence: CASSQADGTSGSVQYF. The chain uses TRBV4-1 and TRBJ2-7; 14 bases are a match to TRBD2. Germline CDR1 MGHRA, CDR2 YSYEKL. J lost 9 bases, V lost 1 base, and 8 bases had no gene match. The CDR3 is made up of 16 amino acids.

The chain links TRBV5-1 to TRBJ1-4; D is uncertain. CDR1 SGHRS and CDR2 YFSETQ come from the germline V gene. The V gene lost 1 base and the J gene lost 5 bases, with 15 bases spanning the gap. The CDR3 is 16 amino acids. CDR3 residues: CASSLTASPQNEKLFF. The CDR3, as DNA: TGCGCCAGCAGCTTGACAGCTTCTCCTCAAAATGAAAAACTGTTTTTT.

The V gene is TRBV19, the J gene TRBJ2-3, with TRBD2 matching over 9 bases. This CDR3 has 15 residues. The germline V gene encodes CDR1 LNHDA and CDR2 SQIVND (reference sequence). With 3 bases clipped from V and 0 bases from J, the junction kept 1 base outside the gene matches. The CDR3 reads CASSMLAGSTDTQYF. The CDR3 DNA sequence: TGTGCCAGTAGTATGCTAGCGGGAAGCACAGATACGCAGTATTTT.

The chain links TRBV19 to TRBJ2-2, with D perhaps TRBD1 (6 bases). CDR1 LNHDA and CDR2 SQIVND come from the germline V gene (reference sequence). Between the trimmed V and J ends, which lost 2 bases and 0 bases, there was a span of 13 bases. The CDR3 extends over 17 amino acids. The CDR3 reads CASSIRLDSTNTGELFF. Here the CDR3 DNA reads TGTGCCAGTAGTATAAGACTGGACAGTACGAACACCGGGGAGCTGTTTTTT.

This rearrangement joins TRBV28 to TRBJ1-1, with D unclear. CDR1 is MDHEN and CDR2 is SYDVKM in the germline V gene. The germline V and J ends were trimmed by 7 bases and 4 bases, with 13 bases remaining between them. The CDR3 is made up of 13 amino acids. CDR3 loop: CASNGRSGTEAFF. The CDR3 DNA follows: TGTGCCAGCAACGGGCGTTCGGGCACTGAAGCTTTCTTT.

The V and J genes are TRBV15 and TRBJ2-7, with 7 positions matching TRBD2. Germline CDR1 and CDR2: LNHNV and YYDKDF (reference sequence). Trimming at V came to 0 bases and at J to 3 bases, leaving 5 bases not matched to a gene. The CDR3 length is 15 residues. The CDR3 bases are TGTGCCACCAGCAGAGATCTCGCTAGCGGCTACGAGCAGTACTTC. This sequence encodes CATSRDLASGYEQYF. Combining the CDR3 with reference TRBV15 and TRBJ2-7 gives the whole variable domain DAMVIQNPRYQVTQFGKPVTLSCSQTLNHNVMYWYQQKSSQAPKLLFHYYDKDFNNEADTPDNFQSRRPNTSFCFLDIRSPGLGDTAMYLCATSRDLASGYEQYFGPGTRLTVT.

V is TRBV5-1 and J is TRBJ2-7; no definite D call. V was shortened by 1 base and J by 0 bases, with 8 bases between the two germline ends. Germline loops: CDR1 SGHRS, CDR2 YFSETQ. CDR3 length: 14 residues. As DNA, the CDR3 is TGCGCCAGCAGCTTGCAGTCGAGCTCCTACGAGCAGTACTTC. The encoded protein is CASSLQSSSYEQYF.

The V call is TRBV21-1, the J call TRBJ1-2; whether TRBD1, the table's D call, matches the DNA was not checked. TRBV21-1 is shown as a pseudogene. The CDR3 is 14 residues long. The CDR3 DNA reads as TGTGCCAGCAGCAACTCCACAGGGGAGTGCGGCTACACCTTC. Encoded protein: CASSNSTGECGYTF.

The J gene is TRBJ2-5, the V gene TRBV5-1, with D possibly matching TRBD2 (5 bases). The CDR3 has 13 amino acids. Germline V gives CDR1 SGHRS, CDR2 YFSETQ. Trimming took 2 bases from V and 5 from J, leaving 10 bases between them. The CDR3 reads CASSLSGGETQYF. The DNA of the CDR3 is TGCGCCAGCAGCTTAAGCGGTGGGGAGACCCAGTACTTC.